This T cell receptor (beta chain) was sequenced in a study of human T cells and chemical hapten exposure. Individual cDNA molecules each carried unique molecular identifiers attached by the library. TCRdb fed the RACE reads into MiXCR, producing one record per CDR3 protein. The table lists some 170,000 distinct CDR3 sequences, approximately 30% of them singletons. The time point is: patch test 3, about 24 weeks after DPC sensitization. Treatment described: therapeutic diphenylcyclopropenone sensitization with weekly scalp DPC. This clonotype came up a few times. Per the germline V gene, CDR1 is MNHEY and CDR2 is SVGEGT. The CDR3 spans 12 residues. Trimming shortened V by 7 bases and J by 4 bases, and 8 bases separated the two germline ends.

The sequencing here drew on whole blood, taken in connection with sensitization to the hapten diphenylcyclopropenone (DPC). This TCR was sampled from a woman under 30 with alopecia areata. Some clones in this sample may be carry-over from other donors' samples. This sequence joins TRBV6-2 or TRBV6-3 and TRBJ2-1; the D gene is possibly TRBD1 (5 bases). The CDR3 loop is CASKTAYNEQFF. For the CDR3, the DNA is TGTGCCAGCAAGACAGCTTACAATGAGCAGTTCTTC.